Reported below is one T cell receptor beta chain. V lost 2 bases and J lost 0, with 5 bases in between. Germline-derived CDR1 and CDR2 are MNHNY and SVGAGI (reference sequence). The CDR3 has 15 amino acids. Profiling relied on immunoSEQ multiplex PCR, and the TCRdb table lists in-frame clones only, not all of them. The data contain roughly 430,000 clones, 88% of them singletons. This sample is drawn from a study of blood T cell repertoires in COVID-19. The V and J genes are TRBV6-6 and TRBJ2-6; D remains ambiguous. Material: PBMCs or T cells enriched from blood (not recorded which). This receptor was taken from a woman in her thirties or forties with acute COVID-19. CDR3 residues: CASSYPSSGANVLTF. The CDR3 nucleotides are TGTGCCAGCAGTTACCCGAGCTCTGGGGCCAACGTCCTGACTTTC.